This T cell receptor beta chain is drawn from a study of graft-versus-host responses after intestinal transplantation. Study-level information: Among the recipients, all got anti-thymocyte globulin induction and then tacrolimus and steroids for roughly three years. Study conclusions and caveats: Early post-transplant declines in HvG were associated with peak levels of circulating GvH clones.

CDR1 and CDR2 (germline): SQVTM, ANQGSEA. The CDR3 contains 18 residues. Losses at the gene ends were 7 bases for V and 6 bases for J; bases not matched to a gene: 20. Details on this clone: What it binds is unknown.

TCRdb's table, derived via immunoSEQ multiplex PCR, lists solely in-frame clones and lacks some. This repertoire shows about 90,000 clones, approximately 90% found once; its top ten account for 0.35%. The genes are TRBV29-1 and TRBJ2-2, with TRBD2 matching 10 bases. The source was unstimulated CD4+ T cells sorted from spleen or lymph node cells, collected before transplant. The clonotype was recovered from a human donor who was the organ donor for an intestinal transplant. This chain's CDR3 is CSGRLTLAGALKSGELFF. CDR3 coding DNA: TGCAGCGGACGTTTGACCCTAGCGGGGGCCCTAAAGTCCGGGGAGCTGTTTTTT.